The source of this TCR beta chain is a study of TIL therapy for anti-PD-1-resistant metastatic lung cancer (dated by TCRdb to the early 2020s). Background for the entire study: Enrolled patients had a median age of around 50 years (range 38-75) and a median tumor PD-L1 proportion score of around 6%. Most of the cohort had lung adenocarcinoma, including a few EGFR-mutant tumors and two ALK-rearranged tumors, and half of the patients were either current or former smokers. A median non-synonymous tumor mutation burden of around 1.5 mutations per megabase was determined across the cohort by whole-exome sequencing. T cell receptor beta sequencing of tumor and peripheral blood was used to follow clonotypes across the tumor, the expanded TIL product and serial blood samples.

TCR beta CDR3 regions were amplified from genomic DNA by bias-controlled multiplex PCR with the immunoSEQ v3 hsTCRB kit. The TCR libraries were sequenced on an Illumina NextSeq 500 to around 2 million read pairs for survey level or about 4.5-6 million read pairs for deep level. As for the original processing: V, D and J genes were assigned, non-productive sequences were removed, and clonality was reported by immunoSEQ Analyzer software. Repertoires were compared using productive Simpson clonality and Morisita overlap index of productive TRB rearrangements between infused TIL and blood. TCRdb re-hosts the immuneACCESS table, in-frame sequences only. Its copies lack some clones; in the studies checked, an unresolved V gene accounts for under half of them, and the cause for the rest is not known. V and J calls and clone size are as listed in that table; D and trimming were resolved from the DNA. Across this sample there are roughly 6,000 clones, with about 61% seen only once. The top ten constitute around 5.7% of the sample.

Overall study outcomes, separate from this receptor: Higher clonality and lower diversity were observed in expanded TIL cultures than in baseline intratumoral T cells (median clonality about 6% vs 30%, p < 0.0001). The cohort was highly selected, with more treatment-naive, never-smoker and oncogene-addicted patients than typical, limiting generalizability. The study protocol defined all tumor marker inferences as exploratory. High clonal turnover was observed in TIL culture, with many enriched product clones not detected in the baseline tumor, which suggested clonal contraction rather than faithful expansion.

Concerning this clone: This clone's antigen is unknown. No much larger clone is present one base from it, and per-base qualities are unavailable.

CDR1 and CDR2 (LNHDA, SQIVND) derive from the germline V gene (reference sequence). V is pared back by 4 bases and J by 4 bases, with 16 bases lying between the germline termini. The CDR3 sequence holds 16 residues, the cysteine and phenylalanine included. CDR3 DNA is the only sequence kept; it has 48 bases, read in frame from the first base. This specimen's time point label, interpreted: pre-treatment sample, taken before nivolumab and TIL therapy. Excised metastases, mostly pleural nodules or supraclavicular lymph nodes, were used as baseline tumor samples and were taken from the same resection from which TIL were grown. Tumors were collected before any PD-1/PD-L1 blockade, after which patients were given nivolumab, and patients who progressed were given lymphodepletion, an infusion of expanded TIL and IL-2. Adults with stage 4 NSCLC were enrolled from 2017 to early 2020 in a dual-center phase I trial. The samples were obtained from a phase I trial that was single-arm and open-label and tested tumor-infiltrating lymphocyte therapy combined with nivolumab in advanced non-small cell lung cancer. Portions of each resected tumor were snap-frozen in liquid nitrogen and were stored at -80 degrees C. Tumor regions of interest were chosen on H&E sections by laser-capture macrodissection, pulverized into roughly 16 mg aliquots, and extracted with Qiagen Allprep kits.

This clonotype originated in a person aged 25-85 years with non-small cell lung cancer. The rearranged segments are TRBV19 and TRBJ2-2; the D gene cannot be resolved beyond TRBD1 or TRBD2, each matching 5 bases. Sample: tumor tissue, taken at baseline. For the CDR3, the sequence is CASSRREGPITGELFF. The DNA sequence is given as TGTGCCAGTAGTAGGCGCGAGGGGCCCATCACCGGGGAGCTGTTTTTT.